This is a list of T cell receptor beta chains from one sample in a study of cytomegalovirus exposure and HLA in healthy donors. The table came from immunoSEQ multiplex PCR; TCRdb's copy has only in-frame clones and leaves some out. Of roughly 150,000 clones listed, 64% are singletons. Sequencing was done on a sample of PBMCs. The receptors here all came from a woman in her twenties or thirties in good health and CMV-seropositive. CDR3s include the opening cysteine and the closing phenylalanine or tryptophan. A D gene is named only where the DNA matches it firmly. Rows give clone size only sometimes, using once, few, many, or a class for an expanded clone.

V	size	D	J	DNA	CDR3
TRBV5-1	NA	TRBD1	TRBJ2-2	TGCGCCAGCAGCATCCTCTCCGGGACAGGGGTAACCGGGGAGCTGTTTTTT	CASSILSGTGVTGELFF
TRBV9	NA	NA	TRBJ1-2	TGTGCCAGCAGCGTAGATGATCCAGGCGATCCTAACTATGGCTACACCTTC	CASSVDDPGDPNYGYTF
TRBV7-9	NA	NA	TRBJ2-3	TGTGCCAGCAACTTACCGCGGGGAATTACAGATACGCAGTATTTT	CASNLPRGITDTQYF
TRBV5-1	few	NA	TRBJ1-1	TGCGCCAGCAGCTTCTCGAACACTGAAGCTTTCTTT	CASSFSNTEAFF
TRBV28	few	NA	TRBJ1-6	TGTGCCAGCTTCCCGGGGGACCGAGTTTCACCCCTCCACTTT	CASFPGDRVSPLHF
TRBV27	NA	NA	TRBJ2-3	TGTGCCAGCAGCAGCGCGCCGGGAACAGATACGCAGTATTTT	CASSSAPGTDTQYF
TRBV30	NA	NA	TRBJ1-5	TGTGCCTGGAGTGCCCTAGGTCAGCCCCAGCATTTT	CAWSALGQPQHF
TRBV29-1	NA	NA	TRBJ2-3	TGCAGCCTCCGGGGGTACTCGACCGCTAGCACAGATACGCAGTATTTT	CSLRGYSTASTDTQYF
TRBV9	NA	TRBD1	TRBJ2-7	TGTGCCAGCAGCGCCCGCGATGGTGGGACAGGGAACGAGCAGTACTTC	CASSARDGGTGNEQYF
TRBV7-9	NA	NA	TRBJ1-5	TGTGCCAGCAGCTCGGGGGGATATCAGCCCCAGCATTTT	CASSSGGYQPQHF
TRBV7-6	NA	TRBD1	TRBJ1-1	TGTGCCAGCAGCTCAGGGGGTCAGAACACTGAAGCTTTCTTT	CASSSGGQNTEAFF
TRBV5-4	many	NA	TRBJ2-2	TGTGCCAGCAGCTTGAGTCTAGGTGGTTACGGGGAGCTGTTTTTT	CASSLSLGGYGELFF
TRBV30	NA	NA	TRBJ1-6	TGTGCCTGGAGTGTTCGTTCGAATTCACCCCTCCACTTT	CAWSVRSNSPLHF
TRBV9	NA	NA	TRBJ2-7	TGTGCCAGCAGCGTAAGTCCCCAGGGTGGGTCCTACGAGCAGTACTTC	CASSVSPQGGSYEQYF
TRBV7-9	NA	NA	TRBJ1-6	TGTGCCAGCAGCCCGGGTTCCTATTCACCCCTCCACTTT	CASSPGSYSPLHF
TRBV27	NA	NA	TRBJ2-2	TGTGCCAGCAGTTTGGAGGGTTCCGGGGAGCTGTTTTTT	CASSLEGSGELFF
TRBV11-3	NA	NA	TRBJ2-7	TGTGCCAGCAGCTTTTCAGAGTCGGGGTACGAGCAGTACTTC	CASSFSESGYEQYF
TRBV5-1	once	NA	TRBJ1-4	TGCGCCAGCAGCTGGTCAGGAGGTGGTGAAAAACTGTTTTTT	CASSWSGGGEKLFF
TRBV7-2	NA	TRBD1	TRBJ1-2	TGTGCCAGCAGCTTCGGACAGGAAGGCGGCTACACCTTC	CASSFGQEGGYTF
TRBV5-1	NA	NA	TRBJ2-7	TGCGCCAGCAGCTTGGCCGGGTCATACGAGCAGTACTTC	CASSLAGSYEQYF
TRBV18	NA	NA	TRBJ1-4	TGTGCCAGCTCTCCTACCCCGGGTGAAAAACTGTTTTTT	CASSPTPGEKLFF
TRBV30	NA	TRBD1	TRBJ1-4	TGTGCCTGGAGTCCAACAGGGGGCGATGAAAAACTGTTTTTT	CAWSPTGGDEKLFF
TRBV28	NA	TRBD2	TRBJ2-7	TGTGCCAGCAGTCCGCGGGGGGACCCCTCCTACGAGCAGTACTTC	CASSPRGDPSYEQYF
TRBV28	NA	NA	TRBJ1-2	TGTGCCAGCACCAGGGGTCGGGCAGGGTTCGCCTATGGCTACACCTTC	CASTRGRAGFAYGYTF
TRBV29-1	few	TRBD1	TRBJ2-7	TGCAGCGTGGGGACAGTTAAATCCTACGAGCAGTACTTC	CSVGTVKSYEQYF
TRBV7-9	NA	TRBD1	TRBJ1-2	TGTGCCAGCAGCCGGACAGGGGCGGATGGCTACACCTTC	CASSRTGADGYTF
TRBV20-1	NA	NA	TRBJ2-5	TGCAGCCCACGGGAGAGGGAGACCCAGTACTTC	CSPRERETQYF
TRBV4-1	NA	NA	TRBJ1-1	TGCGCCAGCAGCCATCGAAGAACCAACAGGGCCCCTACATTAAACACTGAAGCTTTCTTT	CASSHRRTNRAPTLNTEAFF
TRBV6-5	NA	NA	TRBJ1-1	TGTGCCAGCAGACAGGGAAGCATGAACACTGAAGCTTTCTTT	CASRQGSMNTEAFF
TRBV2	few	TRBD1	TRBJ1-2	TGTGCCAGCGGGGACAGGGCCAGCCCAATAGGGGGCTACACCTTC	CASGDRASPIGGYTF
TRBV9	NA	NA	TRBJ1-3	TGTGCCAGCAGCCTATTTACCGATTCGAGGGCCATATATTTT	CASSLFTDSRAIYF
TRBV6-5	NA	TRBD2	TRBJ2-2	TGTGCCAGCAGTTACGTCCTAGCGGCTGGCGGGGAGCTGTTTTTT	CASSYVLAAGGELFF
TRBV28	NA	NA	TRBJ1-5	TGTGCCAGCAGTGACCAGCTGGGGGGTCGGAGCAATCAGCCCCAGCATTTT	CASSDQLGGRSNQPQHF
TRBV2	NA	NA	TRBJ1-2	TGTGCCAGCGTCCCGGGAGTCTGGGATGGCTACACCTTC	CASVPGVWDGYTF
TRBV27	NA	NA	TRBJ1-1	TGTGCCAGCAGGCGCCCCGGGGTCGATTCTGAAGCTTTCTTT	CASRRPGVDSEAFF
TRBV6-5	NA	NA	TRBJ1-5	TGTGCCAGCAGTTACTCGGTCAGGGGCAATCAGCCCCAGCATTTT	CASSYSVRGNQPQHF